What follows are 21 T cell receptor beta chains derived from one specimen sequenced in a study of monozygotic twins with inflammatory bowel disease. TCRdb reworked the 5' RACE reads into one entry per CDR3 protein, no DNA. The specimen's table records 440,000 or so distinct CDR3 sequences. Sequenced input: blood. These receptors all come from a human donor with ulcerative colitis or Crohn's disease, or a healthy co-twin of an affected twin (not recorded which).

V and J are TRBV27 and TRBJ1-1; TCRdb reports TRBD1, a call that lacks DNA to check it against. There are 16 residues in the CDR3. Germline CDR1 is MNHEY and CDR2 is SMNVEV (reference sequence). This CDR3 reads CASSLFQGSGGDEAFF.

V usage is TRBV6-5 and J usage is TRBJ1-5; the D call from TCRdb, TRBD1, cannot be confirmed without DNA. The CDR3 totals 16 residues. In germline, CDR1 is MNHEY, CDR2 SVGAGI. This chain's CDR3 is CASSYNLGQDGQPQHF.

This rearrangement joins TRBV6-5 to TRBJ1-3; TCRdb designates TRBD1, a call that cannot be tested without DNA. Germline V lookup: CDR1 MNHEY, CDR2 SVGAGI. The CDR3 consists of 15 residues. CDR3 region: CASSYSGGIGNTIYF.

The chain carries TRBV2 and TRBJ2-2; checking the TCRdb D call of TRBD2 is not possible without DNA. Per the germline V gene, CDR1 is SNHLY and CDR2 is FYNNEI. This CDR3 region has 15 residues. CDR3 sequence: CASRGTIPNTGELFF.

The rearrangement joins TRBV6-2 or TRBV6-3 to TRBJ2-3; TCRdb reports TRBD2, a call that lacks DNA to check it against. The CDR3 has 16 residues. The germline V gene has CDR1 MNHEY and CDR2 SVGEGT. This CDR3 reads CASSWGLAFGADTQYF.

V gene TRBV20-1 combines with J gene TRBJ1-5; TCRdb names TRBD1, which stays unverified in the absence of DNA. Per the germline V gene, CDR1 is DFQATT and CDR2 is SNEGSKA (reference sequence). There are 19 residues in the CDR3. This CDR3 reads CSAINIYRGQGGRDQPQHF.

This chain connects TRBV6-1 to TRBJ1-1; the TCRdb D gene call, TRBD1, has no DNA to confirm it. This CDR3 is built from 14 residues. CDR1 and CDR2 from the germline V gene are MNHNS and SASEGT. The CDR3 sequence is CASSEGGLDTEAFF.

V and J are TRBV7-9 and TRBJ2-5; TCRdb outputs TRBD1, but without DNA this stays unchecked. The CDR3 contains 14 residues. Germline loops: CDR1 SEHNR, CDR2 FQNEAQ (reference sequence). The CDR3: CASSPPGGRETQYF.

This chain connects TRBV12-3 or TRBV12-4 to TRBJ1-4; the D gene TCRdb calls, TRBD1, cannot be checked with no DNA. This CDR3 region has 16 residues. The CDR3 region is CASSLAAAGVGEKLFF.

The chain recombines TRBV7-2 with TRBJ2-7; TCRdb's D gene call, TRBD2, goes unchecked for lack of DNA. Germline loops: CDR1 SGHTA, CDR2 FQGNSA. The CDR3 is made up of 14 amino acids. The CDR3 loop is CATLRTSGSYEQYF. The full variable domain, rest sourced from reference TRBV7-2 and TRBJ2-7, is GAGVSQSPSNKVTEKGKDVELRCDPISGHTALYWYRQSLGQGLEFLIYFQGNSAPDKSGLPSDRFSAERTGGSVSTLTIQRTQQEDSAVYLCATLRTSGSYEQYFGPGTRLTVT.

This chain joins TRBV5-1 and TRBJ1-3; TCRdb reports TRBD1, a call that lacks DNA to check it against. The CDR3 length is 16 residues. Germline CDR1 SGHRS, CDR2 YFSETQ. The CDR3 protein is CASSLVGGRLGNTIYF.

The chain is built from TRBV12-3 or TRBV12-4 and TRBJ1-5; TCRdb reports TRBD1, a call that lacks DNA to check it against. The CDR3 extends over 17 amino acids. CDR3 protein: CASSLWSHMGQGQPQHF.

The gene calls are TRBV4-2 and TRBJ1-6; TCRdb returns TRBD1, unconfirmable since there is no DNA. The CDR3 consists of 16 residues. The germline V gene encodes CDR1 LGHNA and CDR2 YNFKEQ. This CDR3 is CASSQDPGGRGSPLHF.

The V gene is TRBV7-2, the J gene TRBJ2-3; TCRdb's D call, TRBD2, is unchecked because there is no DNA. This CDR3 region has 17 residues. Germline V gene lookup returns CDR1 SGHTA and CDR2 FQGNSA. CDR3 residues: CASSLENQRPNTDTQYF.

The genes are TRBV28 and TRBJ2-7; TCRdb proposes TRBD2, but this gene call is untestable without DNA. The CDR3 has 13 residues. CDR1 and CDR2 (germline): MDHEN, SYDVKM. The CDR3: CASTAGRGNEQYF.

V gene TRBV15 combines with J gene TRBJ1-5; the TRBD1 assignment by TCRdb is unverifiable without DNA. Germline CDR1 LNHNV, CDR2 YYDKDF (reference sequence). The CDR3 is 16 amino acids. The CDR3 sequence: CATSRDRGRGDQPQHF.

The J gene is TRBJ1-2, the V gene TRBV5-1; as DNA is missing, the TRBD1 call by TCRdb cannot be tested. This CDR3 has 14 amino acids. The germline V gene has CDR1 SGHRS and CDR2 YFSETQ. This chain's CDR3 is CASSLETGRYGYTF.

The chain has TRBV11-2 and TRBJ2-1; as DNA is missing, the TRBD2 call by TCRdb cannot be tested. Germline loops: CDR1 SGHAT, CDR2 FQNNGV. This CDR3 has 17 residues. This CDR3 is CASSLGTSGGTYNEQFF.

The V call is TRBV12-3 or TRBV12-4, the J call TRBJ1-2; there is no DNA to check the TCRdb D call of TRBD1. This CDR3 region has 14 residues. CDR3 sequence reads: CASSLVPAESGYTF.

The V and J genes are TRBV20-1 and TRBJ1-2. Germline V lookup: CDR1 DFQATT, CDR2 SNEGSKA (reference sequence). This CDR3 is 11 amino acids long. CDR3 region: CSARDLYGYTF.

The chain recombines TRBV28 with TRBJ2-7; the D gene TCRdb calls, TRBD1, cannot be checked with no DNA. This CDR3 is built from 14 residues. CDR1 and CDR2 (germline): MDHEN, SYDVKM. CDR3 protein: CASSLTGSGGEQYF.